These T cell receptor beta chains were read from a single sample in a study of PD-L1 blockade in urothelial cancer. TCRdb's table, derived via immunoSEQ multiplex PCR, lists solely in-frame clones and lacks some. The sample has tens of thousands of clones; just under 85% are singletons. The sample consisted of PBMCs, taken around atezolizumab (anti-PD-L1) treatment. Receptors originate from a man aged 80 or over with urothelial cancer. CDR3s include the opening cysteine and the closing phenylalanine or tryptophan.

j_gene | len | v_gene | CDR3aa
TRBJ2-3 | 14 | TRBV11-2 | CASSLVRLGDTQYF
TRBJ1-1 | 14 | TRBV7-9 | CASSSGLLNTEAFF
TRBJ1-4 | 14 | TRBV5-5 | CASSLGQGNEKLFF
TRBJ2-3 | 15 | TRBV9 | CASSVGLESPDTQYF
TRBJ2-3 | 11 | TRBV15 | CATSRSNTQYF
TRBJ1-4 | 15 | TRBV5-8 | CASSLERVTNEKLFF
TRBJ2-7 | 15 | TRBV5-4 | CASSSETSGSYEQYF
TRBJ1-5 | 14 | TRBV19 | CATGQGAVVQPQHF
TRBJ2-2 | 14 | TRBV7-2 | CASSHDRGVGELFF
TRBJ2-5 | 15 | TRBV5-1 | CASSLRSSGQETQYF
TRBJ1-5 | 15 | TRBV7-2 | CASSPTRGPNQPQHF
TRBJ1-5 | 16 | TRBV27 | CASSLGAGTSNQPQHF
TRBJ1-4 | 16 | TRBV5-8 | CASSPRTGGSNEKLFF
TRBJ2-1 | 15 | TRBV4-3 | CASSRDRGEPNEQFF
TRBJ1-2 | 16 | TRBV5-4 | CASSLGTGLSNYGYTF
TRBJ2-7 | 13 | TRBV19 | CASSIEGGYEQYF
TRBJ2-7 | 14 | TRBV11-2 | CASSLAGGRYEQYF
TRBJ2-3 | 16 | TRBV5-4 | CASSLFIAGSTDTQYF
TRBJ1-2 | 14 | TRBV7-9 | CASSSSTGSYGYTF
TRBJ2-7 | 13 | TRBV5-4 | CASSSDAPGEQYF
TRBJ2-7 | 14 | TRBV6-6 | CASRVSGNSYEQYF
TRBJ1-1 | 16 | TRBV5-6 | CASSYAQGALQTEAFF
TRBJ1-5 | 17 | TRBV27 | CASSLTGRGRSNQPQHF
TRBJ2-2 | 15 | TRBV19 | CASSIGQMNTGELFF
TRBJ2-1 | 17 | TRBV7-2 | CASSSQGGAGKYNEQFF
TRBJ1-1 | 14 | TRBV6-5 | CASSWGQGGTEAFF
TRBJ2-1 | 16 | TRBV7-9 | CASSSKTSGSPNEQFF
TRBJ2-2 | 16 | TRBV5-1 | CASSPDRGIRDGELFF
TRBJ2-1 | 15 | TRBV5-1 | CASSFFRGSYNEQFF
TRBJ2-1 | 14 | TRBV13 | CASSLYEAYNEQFF
TRBJ2-2 | 16 | TRBV10-1 | CASSGTTSLNTGELFF
TRBJ1-5 | 14 | TRBV11-2 | CASSLKGAGQPQHF
TRBJ2-2 | 15 | TRBV6-1 | CASSGDRGSTGELFF
TRBJ2-7 | 15 | TRBV27 | CASSLKVAGGYEQYF
TRBJ2-5 | 14 | TRBV7-2 | CASSKGGFQETQYF
TRBJ1-5 | 15 | TRBV6-4 | CASSRDPGGNQPQHF
TRBJ2-7 | 13 | TRBV7-5 | CARSAPPSGEQYF
TRBJ1-2 | 15 | TRBV7-9 | CASSPWDRESYGYTF
TRBJ2-1 | 15 | TRBV5-1 | CASSLVSISYNEQFF
TRBJ2-7 | 12 | TRBV7-9 | CASSPTGYEQYF
TRBJ1-1 | 13 | TRBV19 | CASSDRGRTEAFF
TRBJ2-7 | 15 | TRBV28 | CASRGGTGGSPEQYF